The text below deals with one T cell receptor (beta chain). There is no known antigen for this receptor. It has no much larger one-base neighbor in the sample; base qualities were not kept. In the prospective study, participants were about 18 to 90 years old, resided in fewer than 25 geographic areas of the United States, and were enrolled through a virtual design. In the prospective study, participants were assigned to cohorts based on the clinical history participants reported in a screening survey and a study questionnaire. ImmuneRACE Cohort 3 recovered participants were defined by two consecutive negative NP/OP PCR tests, healthcare professional clearance, or symptom resolution. Each participant in the prospective study had whole blood, serum and a nasopharyngeal or oropharyngeal swab collected by mobile phlebotomists. Participants in the prospective study had the option to provide additional blood draws and questionnaires over a roughly 2-month period. Before DNA extraction, prospective study blood samples were shipped either frozen or at room temperature.

The data stem from a study of blood T cell repertoires in COVID-19 (TCRdb year 2020). The study in broad terms: Samples from collaborators originated in the United States, Italy and Spain and spanned both the acute and convalescent phases of COVID-19. The material from the prospective study consisted of cDNA or gDNA derived from T cells, B-cell-depleted T cells, or PBMCs. Subjects who had been exposed to COVID-19, were actively infected with it, or had recovered from it provided the deeply sampled blood TCRbeta repertoires that made up the dataset. The repertoires were made available in a free public database intended to serve as a resource for research on the immune response to SARS-CoV-2. Samples were obtained from the ongoing ImmuneRACE study (first 160 participants) and from about 1,300 subjects provided by 6 global collaborators. A de-identified subject ID, COVID-19 status, age in years and sex were almost always included in the sample metadata. HLA class I and class II types, where available, came from metadata supplied by the sample provider rather than from assay-based typing. Points the paper makes about the study in general: How much clinical and demographic metadata was included differed by source and by participant, and the metadata was provided uncurated.

TCRbeta CDR3 regions were amplified from genomic DNA by means of the immunoSEQ Assay, a bias-controlled multiplex PCR. On the authors' methods: The number of nucleated cells in each sample was estimated by amplification of reference gene primers within the assay. To quantify the absolute abundance of each unique TCRbeta CDR3 rearrangement, sequence reads were collapsed and filtered. For each sample, productive Simpson clonality was calculated by taking the square root of Simpson's diversity index across productive rearrangements. TCRdb obtained this table from immuneACCESS and retained in-frame rearrangements with V and J assigned. These tables miss some clones; where compared with another copy, unresolved V genes account for less than half of the shortfall, and the remainder is unexplained. V, J and clone size were drawn from that table, and D and trimming were deduced from the DNA. Present in this sample are roughly 400,000 clones, around 91% of which were seen just once. The ten biggest clones cover 0.55% to 0.75% of the sample.

Clipping removes 8 bases from V and 5 bases from J, with 5 as the unmatched junction base count. CDR1 and CDR2, per the germline V gene, are SGHTA and FQGNSA. The CDR3 sequence holds 13 residues, the cysteine and phenylalanine included. CDR3 DNA is the only sequence kept; it has 39 bases, read in frame from the first base. The V and J genes are TRBV7-2 and TRBJ2-2; TRBD1 agrees with 7 junctional bases. This receptor was identified in a man between 18 and 29 years old who had recovered from COVID-19. Sequenced input: PBMCs or T cells enriched from blood (not recorded which). CDR3 region: CASVDRVTGELFF. The nucleotide sequence reads as follows: TGTGCCAGCGTCGACAGGGTAACCGGGGAGCTGTTTTTT.